This entry lists 15 T cell receptor beta chains sequenced from one sample in a study of post-analysis software for immune sequencing data. The TCR beta cDNA libraries carried unique molecular identifiers. MiXCR was run by TCRdb on the PCR reads, yielding one entry per CDR3 protein. The sample carries some 240,000 distinct CDR3 sequences, 36% recorded once. These receptors' antigens are unknown. Points from the study as a whole: Controls had lower frequencies than patients of about 5 TRBV segments, which included TRBV5-6, TRBV5-1 and TRBV20-1.

The sequencing sample was made of blood. The origin of the receptors is a girl aged 10 to 17 with multiple sclerosis.

The rearrangement links TRBV7-3 to TRBJ2-1; the D is unclear. This CDR3 is built from 15 residues. Trimming stripped 5 bases from V and 3 bases from J, with 14 bases between. Germline V gives CDR1 SGHTA, CDR2 FQGTGA. CDR3 nucleotide sequence: TGTGCCAGCAGCCAGACCGGACCCAACTACAATGAGCAGTTCTTC. As protein: CASSQTGPNYNEQFF.

Comments on this clonotype: Since a much larger clone is just one base distant, this may be a read error. This chain links TRBV12-3 or TRBV12-4 with TRBJ1-2; D is unresolved. V was shortened by 5 bases and J by 8 bases, with 12 bases between the two germline ends. The CDR3 is 12 residues long. The CDR3 spells CASSDYAEGYTF. CDR3 nucleotide sequence: TGTGCCAGCAGTGACTACGCCGAAGGCTACACCTTC.

The CDR3 region is CASSPIRGDSNQPQHF. The CDR3 DNA reads TGTGCCAGCAGCCCAATCAGGGGGGATAGCAATCAGCCCCAGCATTTT. The V call is TRBV7-2, the J call TRBJ1-5; 7 bases fit TRBD1. Germline V gene lookup returns CDR1 SGHTA and CDR2 FQGNSA. J was trimmed by 0 bases and V by 5 bases; bases with no gene match: 7. CDR3 length equals 16 residues. The entire variable domain, with the rest obtained from reference TRBV7-2 and TRBJ1-5, is as follows: GAGVSQSPSNKVTEKGKDVELRCDPISGHTALYWYRQSLGQGLEFLIYFQGNSAPDKSGLPSDRFSAERTGGSVSTLTIQRTQQEDSAVYLCASSPIRGDSNQPQHFGDGTRLSIL.

This clonotype was recorded many times. The V and J genes are TRBV12-3 or TRBV12-4 and TRBJ1-2, with D maybe TRBD1 (6 bases). V lost 2 bases and J lost 7, with 8 bases in between. This CDR3 is 12 amino acids long. Here the CDR3 reads CASSLTGLGYTF. CDR3 DNA sequence: TGTGCCAGCAGTTTAACAGGGCTTGGCTACACCTTC.

The chain recombines TRBV14 with TRBJ2-1, with TRBD2 matching 8 bases. V shed 0 bases, J shed 4 bases, and the junction held 11 bases outside the gene matches. The germline gives CDR1 SGHDN, CDR2 FVKESK. The CDR3 is made up of 18 amino acids. CDR3 in DNA: TGTGCCAGCAGCCAAGAACGGTTCGGGACTAGTCCTTACAATGAGCAGTTCTTC. This encodes CASSQERFGTSPYNEQFF.

This clonotype has at least ten counts. CDR3 region: CASSQSRDSGAEAFF. The CDR3 coding sequence is TGCGCCAGCAGCCAATCTCGGGATTCTGGCGCTGAAGCTTTCTTT. The chain has TRBV5-1 and TRBJ1-1; D gene uncertain. V lost 4 bases and J lost 6, with 19 bases in between. CDR3 size: 15 residues. Germline assignment: CDR1 SGHRS and CDR2 YFSETQ.

CDR3 coding DNA: TGCAGTGCCGGAGATAAAGGGACACCCCGGATGCCCCTCCACTTT. This translates into CSAGDKGTPRMPLHF. The chain uses TRBV20-1 and TRBJ1-6, with D perhaps matching TRBD1 (6 bases). The germline gives CDR1 DFQATT, CDR2 SNEGSKA (reference sequence). The length of the CDR3 is 15 residues. Deletions cut 6 bases from V and 13 bases from J, with 25 bases between.

This clonotype was found a few times. The chain combines TRBV19 with TRBJ1-1, with 8 bases that match TRBD1. Germline trimming cut 7 bases from V and 1 base from J; bases unmatched to any gene: 5. The germline V gene has CDR1 LNHDA and CDR2 SQIVND (reference sequence). This CDR3 region has 14 residues. The CDR3 reads CASTRQGTNTEAFF. CDR3 nucleotides: TGTGCCAGTACTCGACAGGGGACGAACACTGAAGCTTTCTTT.

J is TRBJ1-5 and V is TRBV5-1; 8 bases are shared with TRBD1. J lost 8 bases, V lost 4 bases, and 8 bases had no gene match. CDR1 is SGHRS, CDR2 YFSETQ, per germline. CDR3 size: 14 residues. The CDR3 region has the DNA TGCGCCAGCAGCCCGGGACAGGTTAGCGAGCCCCAGCATTTT. Its translation: CASSPGQVSEPQHF.

This clonotype appeared a few times. A much larger clonotype is one base distant, so this may be a read error. The CDR3 protein is CASSRPGGSNYSYTF. The DNA of the CDR3 is TGTGCCAGCAGTCGCCCGGGGGGTTCTAACTATAGCTACACCTTC. This chain joins TRBV6-5 and TRBJ1-2; a weak D match, TRBD1 (5 bases). From germline, CDR1 is MNHEY and CDR2 SVGAGI. CDR3 length: 15 amino acids.

The chain has TRBV12-5 and TRBJ1-1; D is undetermined. V dropped 7 bases and J dropped 1 base, with 10 bases sitting between them. Germline V gene sequence: CDR1 LGHNT, CDR2 FRNRAP. The CDR3 contains 13 residues. This chain's CDR3 is CASARGRNTEAFF. As DNA, the CDR3 is TGTGCTAGTGCCCGAGGTCGGAACACTGAAGCTTTCTTT.

This clonotype was recorded at least ten times. V gene TRBV7-2 combines with J gene TRBJ2-2; D might be TRBD2 (6 bases). CDR3 length: 17 amino acids. The germline V gene has CDR1 SGHTA and CDR2 FQGNSA. Trimming pared 1 base from V and 0 bases from J, leaving 12 bases between. CDR3 sequence reads: CASSLDTSFANTGELFF. As DNA, the CDR3 is TGTGCCAGCAGCTTAGACACTAGCTTTGCGAACACCGGGGAGCTGTTTTTT.

The genes are TRBV27 and TRBJ1-1; D is perhaps TRBD1 (5 bases). Germline V gene sequence: CDR1 MNHEY, CDR2 SMNVEV (reference sequence). CDR3 length: 17 residues. Trimming took 6 bases from V and 3 from J, leaving 23 bases between them. The CDR3: CASSPLILPWGDTEAFF. The CDR3 DNA follows: TGTGCCAGCAGCCCCCTGATTCTACCTTGGGGGGACACTGAAGCTTTCTTT.

This clonotype was observed a few times. The chain recombines TRBV6-5 with TRBJ2-1; D call uncertain. Germline CDR1 MNHEY, CDR2 SVGAGI. The CDR3 covers 11 residues. The V end was cut by 7 bases, the J end by 7 bases, with 8 bases between. Written as DNA, the CDR3 is TGTGCCAGCAAGGGCGCGAATGAGCAGTTCTTC. Protein product: CASKGANEQFF.

This clonotype has a count of ten or more. The rearrangement links TRBV14 to TRBJ2-1; perhaps D is TRBD1 or TRBD2 (5 bases each). Trimming removed 3 bases from V and 9 bases from J, with 6 bases in between. This CDR3 contains 11 residues. The V gene's germline CDR1 is SGHDN and CDR2 FVKESK. CDR3 in DNA: TGTGCCAGCAGCCAGAGGGGTGAGCAGTTCTTC. Encoded protein: CASSQRGEQFF.